Listed below are T cell receptor beta chains from one sample, sequenced in a study of blood T cell repertoires in COVID-19. Data came from immunoSEQ multiplex PCR; TCRdb stores just in-frame clones and leaves some out. The sample includes 150,000 to 170,000 clones, roughly 80% of them seen just once. The sample consisted of peripheral blood. The receptors derive from a woman aged 55 to 70 with acute or convalescent COVID-19. The CDR3 runs from the conserved cysteine through the conserved F or W. Fields, in order: V gene, J gene, CDR3 protein.

TRBV4-1,TRBJ1-5,CASSLGQGNNQPQHF
TRBV4-1,TRBJ1-1,CASSLTGLWNTEAFF
TRBV19,TRBJ1-5,CASSTIDTSNQPQHF
TRBV19,TRBJ1-5,CASSSSTGERQPQHF
TRBV19,TRBJ1-2,CASRLDRNYGYTF
TRBV19,TRBJ1-5,CASSMGGQGDQPQHF
TRBV28,TRBJ1-2,CASSDYQGYGYTF
TRBV6-5,TRBJ2-7,CASSYLAGGSYEQYF
TRBV7-2,TRBJ1-5,CASSLDPGQYQPQHF
TRBV5-4,TRBJ1-4,CASSLAGQANEKLFF
TRBV6-5,TRBJ1-5,CASRVTGGSNQPQHF
TRBV5-1,TRBJ1-1,CASSLTRGTEAFF
TRBV7-9,TRBJ2-1,CASSLLGDREFF
TRBV12-3/TRBV12-4,TRBJ1-5,CASSRTGDQPQHF
TRBV6-6,TRBJ1-6,CASKTGGNSPLHF
TRBV11-1,TRBJ2-3,CASSLEGADTQYF
TRBV18,TRBJ2-7,CASSPPVTRGEQYF
TRBV18,TRBJ1-6,CASSPPQDRVPWSPLHF
TRBV14,TRBJ1-1,CASSSTLDRAGSGTEAFF
TRBV5-1,TRBJ1-2,CASRSALQAGYTF
TRBV19,TRBJ2-1,CASSRFTGTSRVYNEQFF
TRBV28,TRBJ1-2,CASGPSHRAGYTF